Described below is a single TCR beta chain sequence and its context. Its specificity is unknown. The sample is drawn from a study of T cell responses to AZD1222 COVID-19 vaccine. Study-level results: Dominant at 160-218 and 743-854, vaccine-associated CD4 TCRs also spanned spike.

The repertoire was sequenced with immunoSEQ multiplex PCR; TCRdb's copy has only in-frame clones and lacks some. The sample records more than 80,000 clones, approximately 91% being singletons. Germline loops: CDR1 SGHVS, CDR2 FQNEAQ. The CDR3 extends over 13 amino acids. The ends lost 10 bases at V and 10 bases at J; junction bases unmatched: 10. The sequencing used peripheral blood, collected on day 0 of AZD1222 vaccination. This receptor was obtained from an adult in good health. The chain is built from TRBV7-8 and TRBJ1-6, with 7 bases fitting TRBD1. This CDR3 reads CATIDRVNSPLHF. CDR3 sequence (DNA): TGTGCCACGATTGACAGGGTTAACTCACCCCTCCACTTT.